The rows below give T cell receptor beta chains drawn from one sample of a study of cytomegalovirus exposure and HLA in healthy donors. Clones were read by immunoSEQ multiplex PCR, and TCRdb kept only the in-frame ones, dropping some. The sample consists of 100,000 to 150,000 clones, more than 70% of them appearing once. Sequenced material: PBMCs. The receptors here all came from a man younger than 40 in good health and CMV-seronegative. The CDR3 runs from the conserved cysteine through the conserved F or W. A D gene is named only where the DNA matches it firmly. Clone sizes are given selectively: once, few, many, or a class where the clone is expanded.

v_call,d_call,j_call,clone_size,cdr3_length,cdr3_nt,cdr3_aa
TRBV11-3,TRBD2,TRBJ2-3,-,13,TGTGCCAGCAGCTTTCATAGCGGGAGGGTGCTGTATTTT,CASSFHSGRVLYF
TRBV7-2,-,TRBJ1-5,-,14,TGTGCCAGCAGCTTATACGAGGGCAATCAGCCCCAGCATTTT,CASSLYEGNQPQHF
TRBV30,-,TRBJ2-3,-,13,TGTGCCTGGAGTTTAGCTCACGGAGATACGCAGTATTTT,CAWSLAHGDTQYF
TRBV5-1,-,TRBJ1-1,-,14,TGCGCCAGCAGCACAGGTTACCCGAACACTGAAGCTTTCTTT,CASSTGYPNTEAFF
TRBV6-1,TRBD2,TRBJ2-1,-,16,TGTGCCAGCAGTGGCTCTAGCGGGATGCCCTACAATGAGCAGTTCTTC,CASSGSSGMPYNEQFF
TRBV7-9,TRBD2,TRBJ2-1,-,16,TGTGCCAGCAGCCCTCAGCGGGAGAAGTCCTACAATGAGCAGTTCTTC,CASSPQREKSYNEQFF
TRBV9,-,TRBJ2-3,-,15,TGTGCCAGCAGCGTAGAAGCGTCGAGAGGAGATACGCAGTATTTT,CASSVEASRGDTQYF
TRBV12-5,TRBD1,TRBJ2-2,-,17,TGTGCTAGTGGTCCGCCTCTCCGGACAGGGCCCTCCGGGGAGCTGTTTTTT,CASGPPLRTGPSGELFF
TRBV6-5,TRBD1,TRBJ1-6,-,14,TGTGCCAGCAGTTATTCTACAGGGGATTCACCCCTCCACTTT,CASSYSTGDSPLHF
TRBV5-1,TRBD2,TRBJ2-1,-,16,TGCGCCAGCAGCGTGACTGGACTAGCGGGATACAATGAGCAGTTCTTC,CASSVTGLAGYNEQFF
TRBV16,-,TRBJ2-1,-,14,TGTGCCAGCAGCCAATCGTTCCTAGTCGATGAGCAGTTCTTC,CASSQSFLVDEQFF
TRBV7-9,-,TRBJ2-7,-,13,TGTGCCAGCAGCCGCGGGACTTCTTACGAGCAGTACTTC,CASSRGTSYEQYF
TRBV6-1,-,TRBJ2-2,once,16,TGTGCCAGCAGTGAAGCGCGGGTCAAGAACACCGGGGAGCTGTTTTTT,CASSEARVKNTGELFF
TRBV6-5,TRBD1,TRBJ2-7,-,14,TGTGCCAGCAGTTACTCAGGACAGGGCTACGAGCAGTACTTC,CASSYSGQGYEQYF
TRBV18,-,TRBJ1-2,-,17,TGTGCCAGCTCACCGTCTGCAGGGGACCCCATAAACTATGGCTACACCTTC,CASSPSAGDPINYGYTF
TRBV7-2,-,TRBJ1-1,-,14,TGTGCCAGCAGCTTAACAGGGCTGAACACTGAAGCTTTCTTT,CASSLTGLNTEAFF
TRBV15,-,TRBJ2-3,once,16,TGTGCCACCAGCAGAGGCAGATCGACAGACACAGATACGCAGTATTTT,CATSRGRSTDTDTQYF
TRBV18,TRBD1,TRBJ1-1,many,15,TGTGCCAGCTCAGACCATCCGACAGGGTCCACTGAAGCTTTCTTT,CASSDHPTGSTEAFF
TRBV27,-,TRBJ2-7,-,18,TGTGCCAGCAGTTTGGACCCTGGGGCCAGGCGATACTCCTACGAGCAGTACTTC,CASSLDPGARRYSYEQYF
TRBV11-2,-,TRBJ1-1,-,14,TGTGCCAGCAGCTTAGATAGGACGGACAGTGGGGCTTTCTTT,CASSLDRTDSGAFF